What follows describes a single TCR beta chain. Its antigen specificity is not known. This sample was included in a study of monozygotic twins with inflammatory bowel disease (dated by TCRdb to 2018 to 2020). About the full investigation: In total, around 28 monozygotic twin pairs made up the full study: 19 Danish pairs, all IBD-discordant, plus nine German pairs, of which four were IBD-concordant and five were IBD-discordant. Disease-associated traits were sought mainly through comparisons between IBD patients and their genetically identical healthy co-twins within discordant pairs. Each individual had, on average, about 151 000 unique TCRalpha sequences and 181 000 unique TCRbeta sequences available for analysis. Beyond this particular receptor, the publication reports: Repertoire similarity did not differ between concordant and discordant twins, which could be due to limited statistical power. A decrease in TCRbeta repertoire diversity, as measured by inverse Simpson index, was observed in IBD patients compared with their healthy co-twins. Compared with healthy twins, IBD patients shared fewer clonotypes with other individuals, and the difference was most pronounced in patients with signs of disease activity. The analysis was unable to tell different T cell subtypes apart. No single strong signal or clonotype linked to IBD turned up in the results, so the idea that one exists was not supported. Because patients received different immunosuppressive treatments, the repertoires may have picked up extra background noise and variability between individuals.

Receptor libraries were prepared by 5' RACE. The input for every TCR library was around 3.5 ug of total RNA. For each sample, cDNA synthesis with SMARTScribe reverse transcriptase was split into eight separate reactions. During cDNA synthesis, template switching was used to introduce unique molecular identifiers that contained a 6-nucleotide sample barcode. Amplification of TCRalpha and TCRbeta cDNA involved two nested PCRs of approximately 16 and 10 cycles, and each PCR was followed by bead purification. Before amplification, the cDNA was treated with uracil DNA-glycosylase and purified using the QIAquick PCR purification kit. In the second PCR, Illumina TruSeq-compatible adapters and sample-specific barcodes were added. Library quality and concentration were assessed using TapeStation and Qubit, and 4.5 to 5.5 ng of each library was pooled. The pooled libraries were sequenced with 2 x 100 bp reads and custom sequencing primers on an Illumina HiSeq2500 single-index Rapid Run. The authors' analysis ran thus. PCR and sequencing errors were corrected by UMI-based consensus assembly using MiGEC version 1.2.6. V(D)J alignment, clonotype assembly and CDR3 extraction were performed with MiXCR version 2.1.1. To normalise gene usage, clonotype sharing and MAIT/NKT TCR abundance, the top 1000, 10 000 and 20 000 clonotypes in each sample were analysed. After downsampling to 27 000 UMIs, diversity was calculated as the inverse Simpson index using the vegan R package. Paired Mann-Whitney U tests were applied to discordant twin pairs, with Benjamini-Hochberg correction for multiple testing. One entry per CDR3 protein sequence results from the TCRdb reprocessing of the reads, with DNA left out. The authors' filters were not applied to this entry. This sample's clone table shows 200,000 to 250,000 distinct CDR3 sequences. The ten largest clones capture 1.5% to 2% of the sample.

From each donor, an approximately 2.4 ml peripheral blood sample was collected into PAXgene tubes and kept at -80 degrees C. Without any T cell sorting, total RNA was extracted from whole blood using the PAXgene blood miRNA kit on an automated QIAcube. Peripheral blood from monozygotic twin pairs concordant or discordant for inflammatory bowel disease was subjected to deep TCRalpha and TCRbeta repertoire profiling with unique molecular barcoding. Smoking habits were recorded for all twin pairs, with individuals classified as current, former or never smokers. Counted from cysteine to phenylalanine, this CDR3 has 11 amino acids. The entry carries no DNA sequence. The germline V gene provides CDR1 MNHNS and CDR2 SASEGT.

This receptor was obtained from a human donor with ulcerative colitis or Crohn's disease, or a healthy co-twin of an affected twin (not recorded which). The sample comprised blood. In this chain, TRBV6-1 is recombined with TRBJ1-5. CDR3 reads: CASMADQPQHF.